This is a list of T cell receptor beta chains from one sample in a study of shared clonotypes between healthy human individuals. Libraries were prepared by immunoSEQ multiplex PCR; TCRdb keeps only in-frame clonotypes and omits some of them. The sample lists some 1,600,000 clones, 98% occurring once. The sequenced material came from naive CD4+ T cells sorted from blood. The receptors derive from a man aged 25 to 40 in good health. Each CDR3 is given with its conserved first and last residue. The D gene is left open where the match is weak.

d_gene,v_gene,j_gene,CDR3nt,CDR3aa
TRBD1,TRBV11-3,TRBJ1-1,TGTGCCAGCAGTCCGGGGACAGGGCGCGCTGAAGCTTTCTTT,CASSPGTGRAEAFF
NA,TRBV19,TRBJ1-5,TGTGCCAGTAGTATAGATCCAACCCACGGGGGCAATCAGCCCCAGCATTTT,CASSIDPTHGGNQPQHF
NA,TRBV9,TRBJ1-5,TGTGCCAGCAGCGTAGGGACATCTAGCAATCAGCCCCAGCATTTT,CASSVGTSSNQPQHF
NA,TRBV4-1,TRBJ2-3,TGCGCCAGCAGCTCTGGTGCCACAGATACGCAGTATTTT,CASSSGATDTQYF
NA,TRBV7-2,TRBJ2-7,TGTGCCAGCAGCTTAGACTTCATTGAGCAGTACTTC,CASSLDFIEQYF
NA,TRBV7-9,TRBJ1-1,TGTGCCAGCAGCTTAGAAGATTTCTTT,CASSLEDFF
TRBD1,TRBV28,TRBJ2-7,TGTGCCAGCAGTCACAGGGGGTATGGCGAGCAGTACTTC,CASSHRGYGEQYF
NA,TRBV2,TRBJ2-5,TGTGCCAGCAGTGGACTAGACCGGGAGACCCAGTACTTC,CASSGLDRETQYF
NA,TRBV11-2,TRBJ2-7,TGTGCCAGCAACCAGGGGGGAGCCCCTGCCGAGCAGTACTTC,CASNQGGAPAEQYF
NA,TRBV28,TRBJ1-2,TGTGCCAGCAGTTTAGGGCCAGGGGCCGGCTACACCTTC,CASSLGPGAGYTF